This entry lists 3 T cell receptor beta chains sequenced from one sample in a study of OX40 agonist ivuxolimab in advanced cancers. Here immunoSEQ multiplex PCR was the method, and the copy in TCRdb shows in-frame clones only, minus some. The repertoire holds more than 9,000 clones, over 55% seen once, with 46% in the top ten. Sample: CD4+ or CD8+ T cells sorted from blood, taken in a trial of the OX40 agonist ivuxolimab. These receptors all stem from an adult with an advanced solid tumor such as melanoma, head and neck, liver or kidney cancer.

The count of this clone is one. The chain couples TRBV7-9 to TRBJ2-1; tentatively, D is TRBD2 (5 bases). The CDR3 extends over 15 amino acids. V was pared by 5 bases and J by 3 bases, with 14 bases between. Germline V CDR1 and CDR2: SEHNR, FQNEAQ (reference sequence). The CDR3 DNA is TGTGCCAGCAGCCCGCGCTCGGGGAACTACAATGAGCAGTTCTTC. It encodes CASSPRSGNYNEQFF.

With respect to this clone: The junction shows a germline mismatch at one end, possibly a read error. The chain uses TRBV7-9 and TRBJ2-2; D possibly uses TRBD1 or TRBD2 (5 bases each). The CDR3 runs to 13 residues. Germline V lookup: CDR1 SEHNR, CDR2 FQNEAQ (reference sequence). This CDR3 reads CASRLGNTGALFF. The CDR3 nucleotides are TGTGCCAGCAGACTCGGGAACACCGGGGCGCTGTTTTTC.

Judged by abundance, this clone is medium-sized. The chain is built from TRBV19 and TRBJ1-1, with 11 nucleotides matching TRBD1. The germline V gene encodes CDR1 LNHDA and CDR2 SQIVND (reference sequence). Unmatched junction bases numbered 10, after V lost 6 bases and J lost 7 bases. This CDR3 spans 15 amino acids. The CDR3 DNA sequence: TGTGCCAGTAGCGATGCCACGGACAGGGGGCATGAAGCTTTCTTT. This translates into CASSDATDRGHEAFF.